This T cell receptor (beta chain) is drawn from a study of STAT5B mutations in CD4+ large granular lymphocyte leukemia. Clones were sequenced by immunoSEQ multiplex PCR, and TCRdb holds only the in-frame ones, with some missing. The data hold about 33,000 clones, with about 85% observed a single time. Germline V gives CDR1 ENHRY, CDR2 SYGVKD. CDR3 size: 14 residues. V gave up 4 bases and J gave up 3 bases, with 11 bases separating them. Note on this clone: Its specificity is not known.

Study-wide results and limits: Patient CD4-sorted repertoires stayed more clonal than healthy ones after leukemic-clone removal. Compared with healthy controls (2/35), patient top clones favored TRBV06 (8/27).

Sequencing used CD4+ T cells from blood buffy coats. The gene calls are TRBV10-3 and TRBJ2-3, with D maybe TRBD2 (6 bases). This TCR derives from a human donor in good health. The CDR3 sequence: CAISVGGITDTQYF. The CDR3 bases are TGTGCCATCAGTGTAGGCGGGATAACAGATACGCAGTATTTT.